The clone carrying this TCR beta chain has more than one count but fewer than ten. This specimen belongs to a study of patients and donors after allogeneic stem cell transplantation. This CDR3 comprises 13 residues. Trimming stripped 4 bases from V and 3 bases from J, with 10 bases between. The V gene's germline CDR1 is SQVTM and CDR2 ANQGSEA. One entry per CDR3 protein, called by TCRdb with MiXCR from the RT-PCR reads. The sample holds 95,000 to 120,000 distinct CDR3 sequences; 35% are singletons and the top ten take around 27%. The chain combines TRBV29-1 with TRBJ1-5; tentatively, D is TRBD1 (6 bases). The sequence was collected from a human donor who was either an allogeneic HSCT recipient or a stem cell or donor lymphocyte infusion donor (not recorded which). It is not recorded whose cells these are; they may come from a transplant donor. Sample: blood, either unsorted or a sorted T cell fraction (not recorded which). CDR3 nucleotides: TGCAGCGTTGCCAGGGGACCCAATCAGCCCCAGCATTTT. Translation gives CSVARGPNQPQHF. The full variable domain, rest sourced from reference TRBV29-1 and TRBJ1-5, is SAVISQKPSRDICQRGTSLTIQCQVDSQVTMMFWYRQQPGQSLTLIATANQGSEATYESGFVIDKFPISRPNLTFSTLTVSNMSPEDSSIYLCSVARGPNQPQHFGDGTRLSIL.